These 8 T cell receptor beta chains were all obtained from the same sample, sequenced in a study of T cells in Graves' hyperthyroidism and ophthalmopathy. Amplification targeted TCR beta CDR3 regions from RNA transcripts. The TCR CDR3 was amplified in a first-round RT-PCR using the HTBI primer set. TCRdb independently ran MiXCR on the multiplex PCR reads; one entry per CDR3 protein. The data contain about 210,000 distinct CDR3 sequences, about a sixth of them singletons. The sample comprised blood. Receptors were obtained from a man aged 45-60 years with Graves' hyperthyroidism.

This clonotype showed up many times. The chain employs TRBV5-1 and TRBJ2-7; D tentatively fits TRBD1 or TRBD2 (6 bases each). The germline CDR1 and CDR2 sequences are SGHRS and YFSETQ. Trimming stripped 6 bases from V and 4 bases from J, with 17 bases between. The length of the CDR3 is 14 residues. The CDR3 here is CASNWRGFGYEQYF. The DNA for the CDR3 is TGCGCCAGCAACTGGAGGGGGTTTGGGTACGAGCAGTACTTC.

This clonotype has ten or more counts. The chain uses TRBV29-1 and TRBJ1-1; D possibly corresponds to TRBD1 (5 bases). The CDR3 is 12 amino acids. Between the trimmed V and J ends, which lost 7 bases and 0 bases, there was a span of 9 bases. Germline CDR1 and CDR2: SQVTM and ANQGSEA. CDR3 bases: TGCAGCGCCAGGGATTTGAACACTGAAGCTTTCTTT. It codes for CSARDLNTEAFF.

DNA of the CDR3: TGCGCCAGCAGCCAAGAGGAGCGGCCCAAGTTCTTC. This encodes CASSQEERPKFF. The V gene is TRBV4-1, the J gene TRBJ2-1; tentatively, D is TRBD2 (5 bases). The CDR3 length is 12 residues. Germline V gene data show CDR1 as MGHRA and CDR2 as YSYEKL. Trimming removed 0 bases from V and 14 bases from J, with 11 bases in between.

The chain is built from TRBV2 and TRBJ2-2; 7 bases fit TRBD2. The CDR3 totals 16 residues. Germline CDR1 is SNHLY and CDR2 is FYNNEI. Trimming cost V 1 base and J 5 bases; bases outside gene matches: 7. CDR3 sequence: CASSEDSGGWTGELFF. The CDR3 DNA reads as TGTGCCAGCAGTGAAGACTCGGGAGGATGGACCGGGGAGCTGTTTTTT.

The chain joins TRBV5-1 to TRBJ2-2, with D maybe TRBD1 (6 bases). The V gene's germline CDR1 is SGHRS and CDR2 YFSETQ. There are 15 residues in the CDR3. Trimming left V 3 bases short and J 7 bases short, with 16 bases between. The DNA of the CDR3 is TGCGCCAGCAGCTCACTCGGGACAAGTAACGGGGAGCTGTTTTTT. Encoded protein: CASSSLGTSNGELFF. The variable domain in full, with the rest retrieved from reference TRBV5-1 and TRBJ2-2, is KAGVTQTPRYLIKTRGQQVTLSCSPISGHRSVSWYQQTPGQGLQFLFEYFSETQRNKGNFPGRFSGRQFSNSRSEMNVSTLELGDSALYLCASSSLGTSNGELFFGEGSRLTVL.

This clonotype was detected many times. The chain uses TRBV20-1 and TRBJ2-7, with D tentatively TRBD2 (5 bases). The CDR3 extends over 17 amino acids. V dropped 1 base and J dropped 1 base, with 20 bases sitting between them. Germline CDR1 and CDR2: DFQATT and SNEGSKA (reference sequence). The CDR3 here is CSARGSGSDLKSYEQYF. The CDR3 nucleotides are TGCAGTGCTAGAGGGTCGGGGAGTGATCTGAAATCCTACGAGCAGTACTTC.

This clonotype came up many times. J is TRBJ2-3 and V is TRBV11-3, with D unresolved. The CDR3 spans 13 residues. Germline V lookup: CDR1 SGHNT, CDR2 YENEEA. The germline V and J ends were trimmed by 6 bases and 0 bases, with 7 bases remaining between them. The CDR3 reads CASRHSSTDTQYF. Here the CDR3 DNA reads TGTGCCAGCAGGCATTCTAGCACAGATACGCAGTATTTT. Full variable domain (remainder filled in from reference TRBV11-3 and TRBJ2-3): EAGVVQSPRYKIIEKKQPVAFWCNPISGHNTLYWYLQNLGQGPELLIRYENEEAVDDSQLPKDRFSAERLKGVDSTLKIQPAELGDSAVYLCASRHSSTDTQYFGPGTRLTVL.

This clonotype was picked up a small number of times. The rearrangement uses TRBV20-1 and TRBJ2-2; unclear D gene. There are 16 residues in the CDR3. Trimming shortened V by 6 bases and J by 6 bases, and 23 bases separated the two germline ends. Germline lookup yields CDR1 DFQATT and CDR2 SNEGSKA (reference sequence). CDR3 amino acids: CSASDPGNPWSGELFF. CDR3 bases: TGCAGTGCAAGTGACCCGGGCAACCCCTGGTCCGGGGAGCTGTTTTTT.